The 29 T cell receptor beta chains listed next were all sequenced from one sample in a study of T cell repertoires in cytomegalovirus infection. MiXCR, applied by TCRdb to the reads, yields one record per CDR3 protein. The table records almost 550,000 distinct CDR3 sequences, about 17% of them present only once. The sequencing sample was made of CD8+ T cells from PBMCs. Source of these receptors: a human donor in good health (CMV status not recorded). Some clones in this sample may be carry-over from other donors' samples.

This clonotype was detected a few times. The rearrangement links TRBV4-1 to TRBJ2-3; no firm D call. This CDR3 comprises 14 residues. V was pared by 0 bases and J by 2 bases, with 6 bases between. CDR1 is MGHRA and CDR2 is YSYEKL in the germline V gene. CDR3 sequence reads: CASSQDMATDTQYF. Written as DNA, the CDR3 is TGCGCCAGCAGCCAAGATATGGCCACAGATACGCAGTATTTT.

The sample holds a few counts of this clonotype. The chain links TRBV15 to TRBJ2-2; 7 bases match TRBD1. Germline V gene data show CDR1 as LNHNV and CDR2 as YYDKDF (reference sequence). The CDR3 sequence is 14 residues long. V shed 8 bases and J 8 bases; nucleotides not matched to a gene: 11. The CDR3: CATLQARGLGELFF. The CDR3 DNA reads TGTGCCACCCTGCAAGCCAGGGGGTTAGGGGAGCTGTTTTTT.

This clonotype showed up many times. This chain connects TRBV4-1 to TRBJ2-7, with TRBD2 identical over 8 bases. V was clipped by 4 bases and J by 0 bases; unmatched bases: 14. The CDR3 is made up of 18 amino acids. Germline CDR1 is MGHRA and CDR2 is YSYEKL. The CDR3 DNA sequence: TGCGCCAGCAGCCCACTCGGGTCGGGAGGGGCCGTCTCCTACGAGCAGTACTTC. As protein: CASSPLGSGGAVSYEQYF.

The rearrangement links TRBV6-4 to TRBJ2-1; 9 bases match TRBD2. This CDR3 has 16 residues. Germline trimming cut 0 bases from V and 0 bases from J; bases unmatched to any gene: 0. CDR1 and CDR2 (germline): MRHNA, SNTAGT. CDR3 sequence: CASSDSGLASYNEQFF. The CDR3 DNA reads TGTGCCAGCAGTGACTCGGGACTAGCCTCCTACAATGAGCAGTTCTTC.

The rearrangement links TRBV19 to TRBJ2-5; D is perhaps TRBD1 (6 bases). The V gene's germline CDR1 is LNHDA and CDR2 SQIVND (reference sequence). The V gene lost 3 bases and the J gene lost 0 bases, with 20 bases spanning the gap. The CDR3 is 18 residues long. The CDR3 nucleotides are TGTGCCAGTAGTATTCTCGACAGGTCCTACCCAGACCAAGAGACCCAGTACTTC. This gives the protein CASSILDRSYPDQETQYF.

In this sample, this clonotype turned up many times. The gene calls are TRBV25-1 and TRBJ2-1, with 12 bases identical to TRBD2. The CDR3 consists of 17 residues. V shed 1 base and J 7 bases; nucleotides not matched to a gene: 8. Germline V CDR1 and CDR2: MGHDK, SYGVNS. The CDR3 sequence is CASSESGLAGLQNEQFF. CDR3 DNA sequence: TGTGCCAGCAGTGAATCCGGACTAGCGGGATTGCAGAATGAGCAGTTCTTC.

The chain links TRBV9 to TRBJ1-4; D might be TRBD1 (6 bases). The CDR3 is made up of 16 amino acids. Germline values: CDR1 SGDLS, CDR2 YYNGEE. The V end lost 3 bases, the J end lost 7 bases, and 19 bases lay between the germline ends. The CDR3 region is CASSEGGKRGTEKLFF. The CDR3, as DNA: TGTGCCAGCAGCGAGGGGGGGAAAAGAGGTACTGAAAAACTGTTTTTT. The whole variable domain, remainder taken from reference TRBV9 and TRBJ1-4, is DSGVTQTPKHLITATGQRVTLRCSPRSGDLSVYWYQQSLDQGLQFLIQYYNGEERAKGNILERFSAQQFPDLHSELNLSSLELGDSALYFCASSEGGKRGTEKLFFGSGTQLSVL.

At least ten counts were recorded for this clonotype. CDR3 sequence reads: CASSLSGSPYNEQFF. CDR3 in DNA: TGTGCCAGCAGCCTTAGCGGGTCTCCCTACAATGAGCAGTTCTTC. V usage is TRBV7-3 and J usage is TRBJ2-1; 7 nucleotides agree with TRBD2. Germline-derived CDR1 and CDR2 are SGHTA and FQGTGA. V lost 5 bases and J lost 2; bases outside the gene matches: 6. The CDR3 has 15 residues. Full variable domain (outside the CDR3, taken from reference TRBV7-3 and TRBJ2-1): GAGVSQTPSNKVTEKGKYVELRCDPISGHTALYWYRQSLGQGPEFLIYFQGTGAADDSGLPNDRFFAVRPEGSVSTLKIQRTERGDSAVYLCASSLSGSPYNEQFFGPGTRLTVL.

There are many counts of this clonotype. V is TRBV10-3 and J is TRBJ2-1, with TRBD2 matching 11 bases. The CDR3 has 16 amino acids. CDR1 and CDR2 (germline): ENHRY, SYGVKD. V lost 0 bases, J lost 3 bases, and 1 base stayed unmatched. The DNA of the CDR3 is TGTGCCATCAGTGAGTCGACTAGCGGGGTCTACAATGAGCAGTTCTTC. The encoded protein is CAISESTSGVYNEQFF.

This clonotype was counted many times. The gene calls are TRBV28 and TRBJ1-2; D is ambiguous. With 5 bases removed from V and 1 base from J, the gap between germline ends came to 17 bases. Per germline, CDR1 MDHEN and CDR2 SYDVKM. The CDR3 sequence is 16 residues long. As DNA, the CDR3 is TGTGCCAGCAGTCCCCTCGGAAGGCAGAATAACTATGGCTACACCTTC. Amino acid sequence: CASSPLGRQNNYGYTF.

This clonotype was recorded at least ten times. The chain joins TRBV7-8 to TRBJ2-7; no firm D call. Germline values: CDR1 SGHVS, CDR2 FQNEAQ. V dropped 3 bases and J dropped 0 bases, with 9 bases sitting between them. The CDR3 spans 14 residues. Written as DNA, the CDR3 is TGTGCCAGCAGCTTTTCCGGATCCTCCTACGAGCAGTACTTC. This gives the protein CASSFSGSSYEQYF.

In its sample, this clonotype was seen many times. The rearrangement links TRBV12-3 or TRBV12-4 to TRBJ1-5; D not resolved. The CDR3 spans 14 residues. The V and J ends lost 6 bases and 2 bases respectively, with 11 bases between them. CDR3 amino acids: CASRKGFGNQPQHF. In DNA, the CDR3 is TGTGCCAGCAGAAAAGGGTTTGGCAATCAGCCCCAGCATTTT.

This clonotype was counted only a few times. In nucleotides, the CDR3 is TGTGCCAGCAACGGCTACACCTTC. Its protein is CASNGYTF. This chain links TRBV2 with TRBJ1-2; D is unclear. The CDR3 contains 8 residues. With 7 bases removed from V and 8 bases from J, the gap between germline ends came to 2 bases. The germline V gene encodes CDR1 SNHLY and CDR2 FYNNEI. The full variable domain, with the rest looked up from reference TRBV2 and TRBJ1-2, is EPEVTQTPSHQVTQMGQEVILRCVPISNHLYFYWYRQILGQKVEFLVSFYNNEISEKSEIFDDQFSVERPDGSNFTLKIRSTKLEDSAMYFCASNGYTFGSGTRLTVV.

V gene TRBV9 combines with J gene TRBJ2-2; D may correspond to TRBD1 or TRBD2 (5 bases each). V lost 3 bases to trimming and J lost 5 bases, with 14 bases between them. The CDR3 extends over 15 amino acids. The germline V gene has CDR1 SGDLS and CDR2 YYNGEE. In nucleotides, the CDR3 is TGTGCCAGCAGCGCTTCGGCAGGGAGAACCGGGGAGCTGTTTTTT. Its translation is CASSASAGRTGELFF.

The CDR3 reads CAISVQGGDEQYF. As DNA, the CDR3 is TGTGCCATCAGTGTACAGGGAGGCGACGAGCAGTACTTC. The chain carries TRBV10-3 and TRBJ2-7, with D perhaps matching TRBD1 or TRBD2 (6 bases each). The CDR3 sequence is 13 residues long. In germline, CDR1 is ENHRY, CDR2 SYGVKD. V gave up 4 bases and J gave up 5 bases, with 12 bases separating them.

This clonotype was counted many times. The V and J genes are TRBV6-1 and TRBJ1-1; unclear D gene. The CDR3 is 16 amino acids. Germline CDR1 and CDR2: MNHNS and SASEGT. Trimming took 6 bases from V and 0 from J, leaving 17 bases between them. The CDR3 DNA reads TGTGCCAGCAGCGACTCTCGCAGTTTCATGAACACTGAAGCTTTCTTT. Translated: CASSDSRSFMNTEAFF.

V is TRBV10-3 and J is TRBJ2-3; weak D call: TRBD2 (5 bases). Per the germline V gene, CDR1 is ENHRY and CDR2 is SYGVKD. The V end was cut by 3 bases, the J end by 2 bases, with 15 bases between. The CDR3 is 16 residues long. The CDR3 sequence is CAISDPNDGITDTQYF. The CDR3 coding sequence is TGTGCCATCAGTGACCCTAATGACGGGATCACAGATACGCAGTATTTT.

The genes are TRBV19 and TRBJ2-3; D gene uncertain. The CDR3 is 15 residues long. Germline lookup yields CDR1 LNHDA and CDR2 SQIVND (reference sequence). V was pared by 0 bases and J by 2 bases, with 9 bases between. The CDR3 nucleotides read TGTGCCAGTAGTATAGAGCTGGTTCTCACAGATACGCAGTATTTT. This gives the protein CASSIELVLTDTQYF.

Many counts were recorded for this clonotype. V gene TRBV7-9 combines with J gene TRBJ1-2; the D is unclear. The CDR3 sequence is 14 residues long. Trimming removed 1 base from V and 4 bases from J, with 10 bases in between. Germline CDR1 SEHNR, CDR2 FQNEAQ (reference sequence). The CDR3 reads CASSLGSISYGYTF. CDR3 in DNA: TGTGCCAGCAGCTTAGGTAGCATCTCCTATGGCTACACCTTC. Combining the CDR3 with reference TRBV7-9 and TRBJ1-2 gives the whole variable domain DTGVSQNPRHKITKRGQNVTFRCDPISEHNRLYWYRQTLGQGPEFLTYFQNEAQLEKSRLLSDRFSAERPKGSFSTLEIQRTEQGDSAMYLCASSLGSISYGYTFGSGTRLTVV.

The chain couples TRBV15 to TRBJ2-1; 7 bases match TRBD1. The CDR3 is 15 amino acids. Germline loops: CDR1 LNHNV, CDR2 YYDKDF (reference sequence). Unmatched junction bases numbered 6, after V lost 1 base and J lost 6 bases. Written as DNA, the CDR3 is TGTGCCACCAGCAGAGGTAGGGGGCCTCTCAATGAGCAGTTCTTC. Protein: CATSRGRGPLNEQFF.

This clonotype was observed many times. V is TRBV7-2 and J is TRBJ1-6; no clear D. Germline V gives CDR1 SGHTA, CDR2 FQGNSA. V was trimmed by 5 bases and J by 5 bases, leaving 10 bases between them. The CDR3 totals 14 residues. The CDR3 reads CASSPGLNNSPLHF. The CDR3 DNA sequence: TGTGCCAGCAGCCCCGGGCTAAATAATTCACCCCTCCACTTT.

V usage is TRBV20-1 and J usage is TRBJ1-2, with unresolved D. The CDR3 is made up of 11 amino acids. The V gene's germline CDR1 is DFQATT and CDR2 SNEGSKA (reference sequence). Trimming shortened V by 6 bases and J by 5 bases, and 10 bases separated the two germline ends. CDR3 region: CSAPVGYGYTF. CDR3 DNA sequence: TGCAGTGCCCCAGTGGGGTATGGCTACACCTTC.

A few counts support this clonotype. V and J are TRBV14 and TRBJ2-7, with 7 nucleotides matching TRBD1. The J segment lost 1 base and the V segment lost 1 base, leaving 10 bases of the junction unmatched. The CDR3 has 17 amino acids. Germline V CDR1 and CDR2: SGHDN, FVKESK. This chain's CDR3 is CASSQGQGLRESYEQYF. In DNA, the CDR3 is TGTGCCAGCAGCCAAGGACAGGGTTTAAGGGAGTCCTACGAGCAGTACTTC.

Many counts were recorded for this clonotype. V is TRBV12-5 and J is TRBJ1-2, with D maybe TRBD1 (5 bases). CDR1 and CDR2 from the germline V gene are LGHNT and FRNRAP. This CDR3 spans 15 amino acids. V shed 5 bases and J shed 3 bases, with 16 bases lying between them. The CDR3 sequence: CASGPSPTAHYGYTF. Written as DNA, the CDR3 is TGTGCTAGTGGTCCCTCCCCGACAGCCCACTATGGCTACACCTTC.

The chain employs TRBV5-1 and TRBJ2-1; TRBD2 might be the D (5 bases). The CDR3 extends over 11 amino acids. CDR1 is SGHRS, CDR2 YFSETQ, per germline. Trimming took off 3 bases at V and 9 bases at J, with 7 bases between the two ends. For the CDR3, the DNA is TGCGCCAGCAGCTCGGACTTTGAGCAGTTCTTC. Its protein product is CASSSDFEQFF.

This clonotype has ten or more counts. The chain has TRBV10-3 and TRBJ1-4, with D unresolved. Germline loops: CDR1 ENHRY, CDR2 SYGVKD. This CDR3 has 15 residues. V was pared by 0 bases and J by 0 bases, with 5 bases between. CDR3 bases: TGTGCCATCAGTGAGTCCGGGTCAACTAATGAAAAACTGTTTTTT. Protein sequence: CAISESGSTNEKLFF.

This clonotype was detected many times. This chain links TRBV4-1 with TRBJ2-3; D gene uncertain. Germline V gene lookup returns CDR1 MGHRA and CDR2 YSYEKL. V lost 4 bases and J lost 7, with 12 bases in between. The CDR3 loop spans 13 amino acids. CDR3 protein: CASSPVGTHTQYF. The CDR3 DNA reads as TGCGCCAGCAGCCCCGTTGGCACCCATACGCAGTATTTT.

The chain carries TRBV4-1 and TRBJ1-5, with D uncertain. CDR3 length: 15 amino acids. V lost 0 bases and J lost 1, with 7 bases in between. Germline CDR1 and CDR2: MGHRA and YSYEKL. CDR3 sequence reads: CASSQDRLSNQPQHF. Written as DNA, the CDR3 is TGCGCCAGCAGCCAAGACAGATTGAGCAATCAGCCCCAGCATTTT.

This clonotype appeared a few times. This chain connects TRBV20-1 to TRBJ2-1; D possibly corresponds to TRBD2 (7 bases). The CDR3 runs to 19 residues. Germline V CDR1 and CDR2: DFQATT, SNEGSKA (reference sequence). Trimming cost V 0 bases and J 4 bases, with 25 bases left between them. CDR3 coding DNA: TGCAGTGCTAGAGAAGGGTCCTTGGGAGGGGGAGGATGGTACAATGAGCAGTTCTTC. This encodes CSAREGSLGGGGWYNEQFF.